This T cell receptor (beta chain) is drawn from a study of shared clonotypes between healthy human individuals. Sequencing was performed with immunoSEQ multiplex PCR; in TCRdb, only in-frame clones are kept and a portion is missing. This sample carries roughly 2,300,000 clones, 85% to 95% of them seen once, and the ten largest clones take 0.3% to 0.45%. Points on this clone: No antigen is known for it.

General study findings and limits: Generation probabilities of non-shared clonotypes were lower (relative to those shared by all four donors).

CDR1 and CDR2 (germline): SGHKS, YYEKEE (reference sequence). The CDR3 sequence is 16 residues long. V trimming: 4 bases; J trimming: 0 bases; junction bases outside the gene matches: 5. What was sequenced was naive CD4+ T cells from PBMCs. Subset defined: CD45RA+ positively selected. The chain recombines TRBV5-5 with TRBJ2-5; TRBD1 matches at 11 bases. The receptor's source is a young man in good health. Some clones in this sample may be carry-over from other donors' samples. As DNA, the CDR3 is TGTGCCAGCAGCCCGGGACAGGGGGGGTACCAAGAGACCCAGTACTTC. It translates to CASSPGQGGYQETQYF.